This entry lists 2 T cell receptor beta chains sequenced from one sample in a study of beta chain features in type 1 diabetes. General observations from the study: Significant though moderate, a shortening of TCRB CDR3s appeared in all four CD4+ subsets of Type 1 diabetes patients.

Since all of the isolated RNA was reverse transcribed, expressed TCRB transcripts were what got sequenced. Sequenced by immunoSEQ multiplex PCR; TCRdb stores in-frame clones only, minus some. Among under 300,000 clones, around 15% were seen once, and the ten largest hold about 0.092%. No cognate antigen is known for these TCRs. Sample: naive CD4+ T cells from blood. Receptors originate from a man aged 30 to 39 with type 1 diabetes.

This clone was observed a single time. The chain uses TRBV28 and TRBJ1-2; TRBD1 aligns across 10 bases. The CDR3 spans 14 residues. The J segment lost 7 bases and the V segment lost 10 bases, leaving 12 bases of the junction unmatched. Germline loops: CDR1 MDHEN, CDR2 SYDVKM. CDR3 nucleotide sequence: TGTGCCACCCCGGCGGGACAGGGGCTGGGTGGCTACACCTTC. This encodes CATPAGQGLGGYTF.

This chain joins TRBV4-1 and TRBJ2-7, with 9 bases identical to TRBD1. This CDR3 spans 15 amino acids. The germline CDR1 and CDR2 sequences are MGHRA and YSYEKL. The J segment lost 7 bases and the V segment lost 4 bases, leaving 11 bases of the junction unmatched. The CDR3 region is CASSLLQGAAGEQYF. DNA for the CDR3: TGCGCCAGCAGCCTACTACAGGGGGCTGCAGGTGAGCAGTACTTC.